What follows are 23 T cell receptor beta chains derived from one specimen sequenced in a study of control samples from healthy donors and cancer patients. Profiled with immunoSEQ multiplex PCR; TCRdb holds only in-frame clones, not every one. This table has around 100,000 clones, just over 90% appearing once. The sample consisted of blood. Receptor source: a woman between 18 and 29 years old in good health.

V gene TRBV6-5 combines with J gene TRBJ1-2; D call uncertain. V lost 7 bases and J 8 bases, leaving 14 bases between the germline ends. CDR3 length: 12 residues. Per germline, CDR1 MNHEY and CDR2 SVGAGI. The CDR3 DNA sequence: TGTGCCAGCAAACCCGACGGTCGGGGCTACACCTTC. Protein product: CASKPDGRGYTF.

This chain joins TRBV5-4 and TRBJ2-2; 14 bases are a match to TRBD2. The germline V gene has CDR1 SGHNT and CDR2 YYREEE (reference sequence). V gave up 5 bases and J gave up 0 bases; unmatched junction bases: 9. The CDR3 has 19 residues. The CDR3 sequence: CASRGGLAGGQTNTGELFF. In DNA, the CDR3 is TGTGCCAGCAGGGGCGGACTAGCGGGGGGTCAAACGAACACCGGGGAGCTGTTTTTT.

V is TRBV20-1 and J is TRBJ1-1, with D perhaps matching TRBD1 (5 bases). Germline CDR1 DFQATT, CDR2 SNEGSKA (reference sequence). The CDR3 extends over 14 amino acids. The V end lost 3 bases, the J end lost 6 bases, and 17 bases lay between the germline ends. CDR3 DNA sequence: TGCAGTGCTAGTATATCGGGGGAGGGCCCTGAAGCTTTCTTT. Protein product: CSASISGEGPEAFF.

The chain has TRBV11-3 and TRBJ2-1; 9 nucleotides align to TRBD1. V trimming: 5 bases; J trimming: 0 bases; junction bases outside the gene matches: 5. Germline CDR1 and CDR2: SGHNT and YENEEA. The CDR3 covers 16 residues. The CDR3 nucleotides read TGTGCCAGCAGCCGGACAGGGGATATCTCCTACAATGAGCAGTTCTTC. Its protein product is CASSRTGDISYNEQFF.

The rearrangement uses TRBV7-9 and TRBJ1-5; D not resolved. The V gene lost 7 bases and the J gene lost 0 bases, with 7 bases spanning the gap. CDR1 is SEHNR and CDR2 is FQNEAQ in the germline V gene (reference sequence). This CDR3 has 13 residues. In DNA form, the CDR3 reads TGTGCCAGCACAACGGATAGCAATCAGCCCCAGCATTTT. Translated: CASTTDSNQPQHF.

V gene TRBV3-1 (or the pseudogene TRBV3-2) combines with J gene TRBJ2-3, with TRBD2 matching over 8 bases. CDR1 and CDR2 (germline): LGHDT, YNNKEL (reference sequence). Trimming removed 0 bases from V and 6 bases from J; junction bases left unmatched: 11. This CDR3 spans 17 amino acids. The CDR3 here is CASSQELLAGGRDTQYF. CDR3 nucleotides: TGTGCCAGCAGCCAAGAACTTCTCGCGGGGGGCCGGGATACGCAGTATTTT.

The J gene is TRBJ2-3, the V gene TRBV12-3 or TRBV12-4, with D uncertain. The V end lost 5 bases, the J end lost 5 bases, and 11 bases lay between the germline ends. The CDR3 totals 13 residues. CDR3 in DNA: TGTGCCAGCAGTCCTCAATGGGGAGATACGCAGTATTTT. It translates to CASSPQWGDTQYF.

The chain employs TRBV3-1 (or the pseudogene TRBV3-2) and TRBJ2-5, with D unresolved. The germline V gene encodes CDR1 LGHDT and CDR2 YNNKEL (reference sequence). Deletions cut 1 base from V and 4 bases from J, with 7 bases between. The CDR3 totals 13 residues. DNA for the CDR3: TGTGCCAGCAGCCAAGCGTCGCGAGAGACCCAGTACTTC. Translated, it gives CASSQASRETQYF.

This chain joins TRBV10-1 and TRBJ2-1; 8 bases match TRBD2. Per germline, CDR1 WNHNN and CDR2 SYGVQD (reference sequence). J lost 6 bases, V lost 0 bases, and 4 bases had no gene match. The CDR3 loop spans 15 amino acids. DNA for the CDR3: TGCGCCAGCAGTGAGTCCCGGGGGGGCGGCAATGAGCAGTTCTTC. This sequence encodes CASSESRGGGNEQFF.

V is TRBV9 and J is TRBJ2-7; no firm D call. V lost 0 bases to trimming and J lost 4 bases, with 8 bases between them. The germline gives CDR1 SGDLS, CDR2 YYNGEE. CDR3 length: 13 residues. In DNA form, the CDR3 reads TGTGCCAGCAGCGTAGGACCCGGGTACGAGCAGTACTTC. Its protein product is CASSVGPGYEQYF.

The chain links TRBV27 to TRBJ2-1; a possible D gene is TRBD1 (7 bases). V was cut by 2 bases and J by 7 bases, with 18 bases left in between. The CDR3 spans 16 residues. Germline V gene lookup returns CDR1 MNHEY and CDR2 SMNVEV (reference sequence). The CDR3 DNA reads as TGTGCCAGCAGTTTAGGGGGGCGACAGGGCGGGAATGAGCAGTTCTTC. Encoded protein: CASSLGGRQGGNEQFF.

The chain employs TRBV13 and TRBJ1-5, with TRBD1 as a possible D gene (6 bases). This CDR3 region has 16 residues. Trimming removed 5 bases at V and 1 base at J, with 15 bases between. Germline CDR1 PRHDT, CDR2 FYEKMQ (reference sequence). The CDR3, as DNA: TGTGCCAGCAGCCAAGGGGGGATGGAAAGCAATCAGCCCCAGCATTTT. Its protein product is CASSQGGMESNQPQHF.

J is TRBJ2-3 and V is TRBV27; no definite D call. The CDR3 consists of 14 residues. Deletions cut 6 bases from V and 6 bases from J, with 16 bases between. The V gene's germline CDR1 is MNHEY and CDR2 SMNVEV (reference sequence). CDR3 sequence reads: CASRPLGPADTQYF. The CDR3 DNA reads TGTGCCAGCAGACCCCTAGGACCGGCGGATACGCAGTATTTT.

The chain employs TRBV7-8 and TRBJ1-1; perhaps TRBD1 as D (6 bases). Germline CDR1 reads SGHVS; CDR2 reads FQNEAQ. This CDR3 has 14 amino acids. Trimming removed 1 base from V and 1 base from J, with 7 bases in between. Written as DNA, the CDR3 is TGTGCCAGCAGCTTAGTGGGGGCGAACACTGAAGCTTTCTTT. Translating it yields CASSLVGANTEAFF. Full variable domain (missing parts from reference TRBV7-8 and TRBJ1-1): GAGVSQSPRYKVAKRGQDVALRCDPISGHVSLFWYQQALGQGPEFLTYFQNEAQLDKSGLPSDRFFAERPEGSVSTLKIQRTQQEDSAVYLCASSLVGANTEAFFGQGTRLTVV.

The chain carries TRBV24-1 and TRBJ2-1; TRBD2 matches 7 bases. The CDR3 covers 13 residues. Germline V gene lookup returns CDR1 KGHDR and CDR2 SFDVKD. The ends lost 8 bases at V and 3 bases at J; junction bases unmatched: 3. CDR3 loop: CATMGGVYNEQFF. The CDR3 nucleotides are TGTGCCACCATGGGGGGGGTCTACAATGAGCAGTTCTTC.

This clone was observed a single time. The CDR3 sequence: CASSNRYTGELFF. DNA of the CDR3: TGTGCCAGCTCTAACAGGTACACCGGGGAGCTGTTTTTT. The rearrangement joins TRBV9 to TRBJ2-2; D perhaps matches TRBD1 (5 bases). With 7 bases removed from V and 3 bases from J, the gap between germline ends came to 10 bases. Germline V gene lookup returns CDR1 SGDLS and CDR2 YYNGEE. The CDR3 length is 13 residues.

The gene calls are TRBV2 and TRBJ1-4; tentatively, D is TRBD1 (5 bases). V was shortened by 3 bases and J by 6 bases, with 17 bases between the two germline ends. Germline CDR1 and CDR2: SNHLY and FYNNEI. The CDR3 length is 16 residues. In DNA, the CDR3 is TGTGCCAGCAGTGACTCCCCCGGGACGGTTTATGAAAAACTGTTTTTT. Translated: CASSDSPGTVYEKLFF.

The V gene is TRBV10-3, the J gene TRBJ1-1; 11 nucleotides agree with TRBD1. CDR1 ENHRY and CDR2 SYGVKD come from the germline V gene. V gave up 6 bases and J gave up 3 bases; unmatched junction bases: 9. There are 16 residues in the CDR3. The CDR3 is CAISRDRGSRDTEAFF. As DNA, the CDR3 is TGTGCCATCAGCCGGGACAGGGGGAGTAGGGACACTGAAGCTTTCTTT.

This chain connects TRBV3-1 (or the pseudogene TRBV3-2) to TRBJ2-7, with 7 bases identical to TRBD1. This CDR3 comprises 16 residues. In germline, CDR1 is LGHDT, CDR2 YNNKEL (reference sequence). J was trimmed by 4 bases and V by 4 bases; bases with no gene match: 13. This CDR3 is CASSPTGIGTRYEQYF. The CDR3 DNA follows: TGTGCCAGCAGCCCGACAGGGATAGGAACCCGATACGAGCAGTACTTC.

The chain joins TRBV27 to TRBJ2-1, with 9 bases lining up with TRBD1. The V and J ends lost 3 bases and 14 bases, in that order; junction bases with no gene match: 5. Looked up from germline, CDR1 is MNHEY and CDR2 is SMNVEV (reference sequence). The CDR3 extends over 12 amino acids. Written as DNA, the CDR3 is TGTGCCAGCAGTTTTACCCGGGACAGGGAGTTCTTC. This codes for CASSFTRDREFF.

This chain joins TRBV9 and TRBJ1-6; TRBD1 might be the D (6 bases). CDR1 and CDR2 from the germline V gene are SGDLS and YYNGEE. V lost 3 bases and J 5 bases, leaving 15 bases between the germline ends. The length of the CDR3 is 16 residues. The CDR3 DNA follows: TGTGCCAGCAGCGCCCAGGTCTCAGGGGATAATTCACCCCTCCACTTT. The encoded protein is CASSAQVSGDNSPLHF. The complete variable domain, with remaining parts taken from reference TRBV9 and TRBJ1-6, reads DSGVTQTPKHLITATGQRVTLRCSPRSGDLSVYWYQQSLDQGLQFLIQYYNGEERAKGNILERFSAQQFPDLHSELNLSSLELGDSALYFCASSAQVSGDNSPLHFGNGTRLTVT.

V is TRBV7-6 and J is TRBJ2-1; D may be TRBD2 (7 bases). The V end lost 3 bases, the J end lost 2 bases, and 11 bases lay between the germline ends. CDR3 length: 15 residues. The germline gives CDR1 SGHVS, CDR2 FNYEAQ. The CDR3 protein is CASSFGGGPYNEQFF. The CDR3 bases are TGTGCCAGCAGCTTTGGGGGGGGGCCCTACAATGAGCAGTTCTTC.

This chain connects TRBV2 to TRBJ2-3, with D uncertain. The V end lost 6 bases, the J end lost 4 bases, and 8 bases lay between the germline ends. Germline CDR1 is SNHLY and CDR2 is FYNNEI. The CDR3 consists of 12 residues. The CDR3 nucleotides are TGTGCCAGCAGGAACGAGGCAGATACGCAGTATTTT. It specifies CASRNEADTQYF.